What follows describes a single T cell receptor (beta chain). Its target is not known. The CDR3 consists of 16 residues. CDR1 is KGHDR and CDR2 is SFDVKD in the germline V gene. The data derive from a study of T cells expressing NK-cell markers. Overall study context: Investigators obtained TCR beta repertoires from sorted CD3+CD56+NKG2C+, CD3+CD56+NKG2C- and CD3+CD56-NKG2C+ T cells. The study sequenced eight donors, seven HCMV-seropositive and one seronegative.

Study-level findings and limits: Dominant NKG2C+ clonotypes made up about 1.0-7.5% of CD8+ T cells in roughly 6 donors.

For TCR beta, cDNA was produced by 5'RACE template switching with UMIs. From its re-call of the 5' RACE reads, TCRdb lists each CDR3 protein once, without DNA. The sample totals roughly 390,000 distinct CDR3 sequences. The chain employs TRBV24-1 and TRBJ2-2; TCRdb proposes TRBD1, but this gene call is untestable without DNA. The sequence was collected from a man aged 18-70 years in good health. Source material: blood T cells: a sorted CD56 or NKG2C T cell subset, CD4+ or CD8+ T cells, or bulk PBMC T cells (not recorded which). This CDR3 reads CATSDPGHANTGELFF.